This entry lists 10 T cell receptor beta chains sequenced from one sample in a study of blood T cell repertoires in COVID-19. The method was immunoSEQ multiplex PCR; TCRdb's version includes in-frame clones alone and lacks a portion of them. Among some 160,000 clones, around 81% were seen once, and the ten largest hold about 5%. Sequencing was performed on peripheral blood. Every receptor here comes from a woman in her forties or fifties with acute or convalescent COVID-19.

This rearrangement joins TRBV28 to TRBJ2-1, with D possibly TRBD1 on 5 matching bases. Germline V lookup: CDR1 MDHEN, CDR2 SYDVKM. This CDR3 comprises 15 residues. The ends were cut back, 1 base at V and 2 bases at J, with 9 bases in the middle. The CDR3 region is CASSLLGQAYNEQFF. The DNA for the CDR3 is TGTGCCAGCAGTTTATTGGGGCAGGCCTACAATGAGCAGTTCTTC.

V gene TRBV3-1 (or the pseudogene TRBV3-2) combines with J gene TRBJ2-1; 8 bases are shared with TRBD2. V lost 4 bases and J lost 9; bases outside the gene matches: 23. Looked up from germline, CDR1 is LGHDT and CDR2 is YNNKEL (reference sequence). This CDR3 comprises 19 residues. The CDR3 DNA follows: TGTGCCAGCAGCCCGTGGGGGAAGATAAGCCAGACTAGCGCAGGTGAGCAGTTCTTC. It codes for CASSPWGKISQTSAGEQFF.

This clone has just a few counts. CDR3 in amino acids: CASSLLRGSSKNIQYF. In DNA form, the CDR3 reads TGTGCCAGCAGTTTGTTAAGGGGGTCGTCCAAAAACATTCAGTACTTC. The J gene is TRBJ2-4, the V gene TRBV28; tentatively, D is TRBD1 (6 bases). Germline V gene lookup returns CDR1 MDHEN and CDR2 SYDVKM. The length of the CDR3 is 16 residues. V shed 3 bases and J shed 2 bases, with 14 bases lying between them.

The chain combines TRBV29-1 with TRBJ1-1; perhaps TRBD1 as D (6 bases). V lost 3 bases, J lost 5 bases, and 13 bases lay in between. Germline V gives CDR1 SQVTM, CDR2 ANQGSEA. This CDR3 comprises 13 residues. This CDR3 reads CSVDTGMRTEAFF. In DNA, the CDR3 is TGCAGCGTTGATACAGGGATGAGGACTGAAGCTTTCTTT.

V and J are TRBV12-3 or TRBV12-4 and TRBJ2-6; D is undetermined. CDR3 length: 13 residues. The V gene lost 3 bases and the J gene lost 3 bases, with 3 bases spanning the gap. The CDR3 here is CASSFGGANVLTF. The DNA for the CDR3 is TGTGCCAGCAGTTTCGGTGGGGCCAACGTCCTGACTTTC.

This clone was observed once. The rearrangement links TRBV24-1 to TRBJ2-1, with 8 bases matching TRBD2. This CDR3 is built from 16 residues. V lost 2 bases and J lost 5; bases outside the gene matches: 7. Looked up from germline, CDR1 is KGHDR and CDR2 is SFDVKD. The CDR3: CATSDSWTSKNNEQFF. In nucleotides, the CDR3 is TGTGCCACCAGTGATTCTTGGACTAGCAAAAACAATGAGCAGTTCTTC.

The chain combines TRBV27 with TRBJ1-5; D unclear. The CDR3 runs to 14 residues. V dropped 3 bases and J dropped 6 bases, with 12 bases sitting between them. The germline CDR1 and CDR2 sequences are MNHEY and SMNVEV (reference sequence). CDR3 protein: CASSFVGGSQPQHF. The CDR3 nucleotides are TGTGCCAGCAGTTTTGTGGGAGGGTCTCAGCCCCAGCATTTT.

The J gene is TRBJ2-7, the V gene TRBV9; D possibly corresponds to TRBD1 (5 bases). CDR1 is SGDLS, CDR2 YYNGEE, per germline. V dropped 5 bases and J dropped 1 base, with 10 bases sitting between them. This CDR3 comprises 13 residues. CDR3 sequence reads: CASRRRTSYEQYF. DNA of the CDR3: TGTGCCAGCAGACGAAGGACATCCTACGAGCAGTACTTC.

V and J are TRBV3-1 (or the pseudogene TRBV3-2) and TRBJ1-2; D possibly corresponds to TRBD1 (5 bases). The CDR3 spans 12 residues. The ends were cut back, 4 bases at V and 7 bases at J, with 10 bases in the middle. Germline assignment: CDR1 LGHDT and CDR2 YNNKEL (reference sequence). The CDR3 loop reads CASSLQGSGYTF. The CDR3, as DNA: TGTGCCAGCAGCCTTCAGGGAAGTGGCTACACCTTC.

This clone was seen a handful of times. The genes are TRBV6-2 or TRBV6-3 and TRBJ2-5; 8 bases are shared with TRBD1. The CDR3 is made up of 15 amino acids. Unmatched junction bases numbered 10, after V lost 5 bases and J lost 5 bases. The V gene's germline CDR1 is MNHEY and CDR2 SVGEGT. The CDR3: CASSRPPGQAETQYF. The CDR3 coding sequence is TGTGCCAGCAGTAGGCCTCCGGGACAGGCGGAGACCCAGTACTTC.